Sequencing of this T cell receptor beta chain was carried out in a study of blood T cell repertoires in COVID-19 (dated by TCRdb to the early 2020s). At the level of the whole study: The collaborator samples originated in the United States, Italy and Spain and spanned the acute and convalescent phases of COVID-19. Deeply sampled blood TCRbeta repertoires from subjects exposed to, actively infected with, or recovered from COVID-19 were included in the dataset. Where available, HLA class I and class II types were taken from metadata supplied by the sample provider and were not determined by assay-based typing. A de-identified subject ID, COVID-19 status, age in years and sex were almost always included in the sample metadata. The prospective study material was composed of cDNA or gDNA derived from T cells, B-cell-depleted T cells, or PBMCs. The repertoires were released in a freely available public database meant as a resource for research on the immune response to SARS-CoV-2. Samples came from the ongoing ImmuneRACE study (first 160 participants) plus 1,254 subjects from 6 global collaborators.

One collaborating source in Seattle enrolled patients while the patients were actively infected and followed the patients over time throughout the course of disease. Whole blood was collected in K2EDTA tubes by collaborating institutions according to the institutions' own protocols. For TCRbeta analysis, collaborator samples were shipped as frozen whole blood, as isolated PBMCs, or as DNA extracted from either sample type. Broader findings and caveats from the paper: Clinical and demographic metadata were provided uncurated, with the amount varying by source and participant.

TCRbeta CDR3 regions were amplified from genomic DNA using the immunoSEQ Assay, a bias-controlled multiplex PCR. In the authors' own workflow: The number of nucleated cells in each sample was estimated by amplification of reference gene primers within the assay. Sequence reads were collapsed and filtered to measure the absolute abundance of every unique TCRbeta CDR3 rearrangement. For each sample, productive Simpson clonality was calculated by taking the square root of Simpson's diversity index across productive rearrangements. Drawn from immuneACCESS, this table holds only the in-frame rearrangements with V and J called that TCRdb kept. Clones are partly lost; checked studies trace under half to an unresolved V gene and leave the rest unexplained. That table gives V, J and clone size, and the DNA gave D and trimming. The sample records roughly 64,000 clones, roughly 80% of which are singletons. The ten largest clones add up to 13% to 15% of the sample.

V loses 7 bases of germline sequence and J loses 0 bases, and the interval between the two ends is 11 bases. From the cysteine through the phenylalanine, the CDR3 covers 14 amino acids. CDR3 DNA is the only sequence kept; it has 42 bases, read in frame from the first base. Via the germline V gene, CDR1 is LGHNT and CDR2 FRNRAP. About this clone itself: Its antigen remains unidentified. The record has no base qualities; no much larger clone is one base away.

The receptor's source is a man in his 60s with COVID-19, enrolled during active disease. The sample was peripheral blood. The V and J genes are TRBV12-5 and TRBJ2-3; the D region possibly corresponds to TRBD2 (5 bases align). The CDR3 region has the sequence CASVLRESTDTQYF. The sequenced DNA is TGTGCTAGTGTTCTAAGGGAGAGCACAGATACGCAGTATTTT. Reference TRBV12-5 and TRBJ2-3 proteins supply the regions before and after the CDR3; the full variable domain is: DARVTQTPRHKVTEMGQEVTMRCQPILGHNTVFWYRQTMMQGLELLAYFRNRAPLDDSGMPKDRFSAEMPDATLATLKIQPSEPRDSAVYFCASVLRESTDTQYFGPGTRLTVL.